The 2 T cell receptor beta chains in this list originate from one sample, sequenced in a study of technical replicates of blood from a few donors. The protocol was immunoSEQ multiplex PCR, while the TCRdb copy is restricted to in-frame clones and leaves out a portion. The sample has almost 85,000 clones, 97% seen once. Sequencing was done on a sample of T cells isolated from PBMCs. The source is a human donor in good health.

The J gene is TRBJ2-7, the V gene TRBV5-1, with D possibly matching TRBD2 (5 bases). Germline-derived CDR1 and CDR2 are SGHRS and YFSETQ. Trimming shortened V by 1 base and J by 0 bases, and 11 bases separated the two germline ends. This CDR3 is built from 15 residues. The CDR3 DNA reads TGCGCCAGCAGCTTGAGCGGACGGGGCTCCTACGAGCAGTACTTC. This codes for CASSLSGRGSYEQYF.

This chain uses TRBV4-1 with TRBJ2-5; D possibly corresponds to TRBD2 (5 bases). This CDR3 is 13 amino acids long. V dropped 3 bases and J dropped 2 bases, with 7 bases sitting between them. The germline V gene encodes CDR1 MGHRA and CDR2 YSYEKL. The DNA of the CDR3 is TGCGCCAGCAGCCAGTGGGAGCAAGAGACCCAGTACTTC. This encodes CASSQWEQETQYF.